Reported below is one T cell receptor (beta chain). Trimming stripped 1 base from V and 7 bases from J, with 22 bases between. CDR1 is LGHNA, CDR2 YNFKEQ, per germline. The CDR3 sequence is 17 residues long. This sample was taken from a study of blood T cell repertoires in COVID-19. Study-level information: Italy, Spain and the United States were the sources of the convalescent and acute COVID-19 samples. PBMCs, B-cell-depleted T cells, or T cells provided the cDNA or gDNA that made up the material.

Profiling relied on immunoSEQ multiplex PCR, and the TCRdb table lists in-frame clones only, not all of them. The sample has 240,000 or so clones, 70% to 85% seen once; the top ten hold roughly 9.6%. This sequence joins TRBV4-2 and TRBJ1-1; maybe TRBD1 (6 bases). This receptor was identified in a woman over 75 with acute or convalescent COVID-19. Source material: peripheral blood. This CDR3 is CASSQGIGAGQRVEAFF. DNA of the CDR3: TGTGCCAGCAGCCAAGGGATAGGTGCCGGACAGCGAGTTGAAGCTTTCTTT.